One sample yielded the 8 T cell receptor beta chains listed below, sequenced in a study of T cell responses to AZD1222 COVID-19 vaccine (TCRdb year 2021). Library preparation was by the immunoSEQ multiplex PCR assay. The source is immuneACCESS, and TCRdb retained only in-frame sequences with V and J called. Part of the clones is not carried over; for the studies checked, unresolved V genes explain less than half of this, and the remainder is unexplained. The sample contains about 190,000 clones, 85% to 90% of them found a single time. Around 2.5% of the sample is held by the ten biggest clonotypes. The meaning of the sample's time point label: baseline before first vaccination. The label giving this sample's treatment or condition can be read as: meningococcal conjugate vaccine given as trial control. The material was peripheral blood, obtained on day 0 of MenACWY control vaccination. The receptor source for this set is an adult in good health.

The rearrangement uses TRBV3-1 (or the pseudogene TRBV3-2) and TRBJ1-5, with D uncertain. The CDR3 is made up of 16 amino acids. CDR1 is LGHDT, CDR2 YNNKEL, per germline (reference sequence). V shed 2 bases and J shed 0 bases, with 11 bases lying between them. In nucleotides, the CDR3 is TGTGCCAGCAGCCAACATAGAGAGTTTAGCAATCAGCCCCAGCATTTT. As protein: CASSQHREFSNQPQHF.

The gene calls are TRBV30 and TRBJ1-6; the match to TRBD1 covers 9 bases. The junction had 13 bases not matched to a gene; V was cut back by 0 bases and J by 10 bases. This CDR3 contains 17 residues. Germline-derived CDR1 and CDR2 are GTSNPN and SVGIG (reference sequence). DNA of the CDR3: TGTGCCTGGAGTGTGTATTCGGGAGGGACAGGGTTATCACCCCTCCACTTT. Residues: CAWSVYSGGTGLSPLHF.

The rearrangement joins TRBV19 to TRBJ1-1, with 7 bases matching TRBD1. CDR3 length equals 17 residues. CDR1 and CDR2 from the germline V gene are LNHDA and SQIVND (reference sequence). The J segment lost 0 bases and the V segment lost 1 base, leaving 8 bases of the junction unmatched. CDR3 protein: CASSIVGDSGVNTEAFF. The CDR3 DNA is TGTGCCAGTAGTATAGTAGGGGACAGCGGGGTGAACACTGAAGCTTTCTTT.

CDR3 in amino acids: CASRTGTATYEQYF. Here the CDR3 DNA reads TGCGCCAGCAGGACCGGGACCGCCACCTACGAGCAGTACTTC. The V and J genes are TRBV5-1 and TRBJ2-7; the D gene could be TRBD1 or TRBD2 (5 bases each). This CDR3 is built from 14 residues. Per germline, CDR1 SGHRS and CDR2 YFSETQ. V was shortened by 5 bases and J by 2 bases, with 14 bases between the two germline ends.

V usage is TRBV6-2 or TRBV6-3 and J usage is TRBJ2-2; D is uncertain. The CDR3 runs to 13 residues. Trimming took off 3 bases at V and 1 base at J, with 3 bases between the two ends. The V gene's germline CDR1 is MNHEY and CDR2 SVGEGT. In DNA, the CDR3 is TGTGCCAGCAGTTATTGGAACACCGGGGAGCTGTTTTTT. This codes for CASSYWNTGELFF.

This chain joins TRBV14 and TRBJ2-7; perhaps TRBD1 as D (6 bases). The germline gives CDR1 SGHDN, CDR2 FVKESK. Trimming removed 1 base at V and 5 bases at J, with 12 bases between. The CDR3 spans 14 residues. The CDR3 region has the DNA TGTGCCAGCAGCCAAGTAACAGGGATACACGAGCAGTACTTC. It is translated as CASSQVTGIHEQYF.

This rearrangement joins TRBV2 to TRBJ2-2, with TRBD1 identical over 12 bases. J was trimmed by 4 bases and V by 6 bases; bases with no gene match: 3. Germline CDR1 reads SNHLY; CDR2 reads FYNNEI. CDR3 length: 15 amino acids. The CDR3 loop is CASRGQGASTGELFF. For the CDR3, the DNA is TGTGCCAGCAGGGGACAGGGGGCTAGCACCGGGGAGCTGTTTTTT.

The chain couples TRBV15 to TRBJ1-2; 7 nucleotides line up with TRBD1. Trimming removed 1 base from V and 6 bases from J; junction bases left unmatched: 8. CDR1 LNHNV and CDR2 YYDKDF come from the germline V gene (reference sequence). CDR3 size: 15 residues. CDR3 nucleotides: TGTGCCACCAGCAGAGTAAACAGGGGTATGGATGGCTACACCTTC. The encoded protein is CATSRVNRGMDGYTF. The full variable domain, rest sourced from reference TRBV15 and TRBJ1-2, is DAMVIQNPRYQVTQFGKPVTLSCSQTLNHNVMYWYQQKSSQAPKLLFHYYDKDFNNEADTPDNFQSRRPNTSFCFLDIRSPGLGDTAMYLCATSRVNRGMDGYTFGSGTRLTVV.